This TCR beta chain was recorded in a study of response to subunit inactivated influenza vaccine. TCRdb fed the RT-PCR reads into MiXCR, producing one record per CDR3 protein. Of about 530,000 distinct CDR3 sequences listed, over 9.5% are singletons. In this sample, this clonotype turned up a few times. V gave up 3 bases and J gave up 2 bases; unmatched junction bases: 4. The CDR3 has 14 residues. CDR1 is DFQATT, CDR2 SNEGSKA, per germline (reference sequence). The clonotype originates from a man aged 50 to 60 who received an inactivated influenza vaccine. The chain recombines TRBV20-1 with TRBJ2-1; TRBD1 agrees at 7 bases. The sequences come from PBMCs from blood, collected on the day of vaccination. DNA for the CDR3: TGCAGTGCTAGGACAGGGATAACCTACAATGAGCAGTTCTTC. This translates into CSARTGITYNEQFF.